This T cell receptor (beta chain) derives from a study of OX40 agonist ivuxolimab in advanced cancers. At the level of the study: Patients took ivuxolimab, an agonistic anti-OX40 (CD134) antibody.

Using immunoSEQ multiplex PCR, the repertoire was profiled, and TCRdb retains in-frame clones only, with some absent. The sample holds 15,000 to 20,000 clones; 92% are singletons and the top ten take approximately 7%. Concerning this clone itself: Antigen unknown.

CDR3 length: 15 residues. CDR1 SGHNT and CDR2 YENEEA come from the germline V gene. Trimming stripped 2 bases from V and 3 bases from J, with 10 bases between. Notes on the study in general: Some of the nonresponding patients also showed low levels of normalized T-cell clonal expansion. Among the lowest levels of clonal expansion were found in partial responders at 0.1-3.0 mg/kg. CD8+ T cells (on average) carried more expanded clones than CD4+ T cells.

This sequence joins TRBV11-3 and TRBJ2-2; no clear D. This TCR was recovered from an adult with an advanced solid tumor such as melanoma, head and neck, liver or kidney cancer. The sample in question was CD4+ or CD8+ T cells sorted from blood, obtained in a trial of the OX40 agonist ivuxolimab. CDR3 amino acids: CASSLWDKDTGELFF. The CDR3 bases are TGTGCCAGCAGCTTATGGGATAAAGACACCGGGGAGCTGTTTTTT.